These T cell receptor beta chains were read from a single sample in a study of identical twins. TCRdb reprocessed the 5' RACE reads with MiXCR, giving one entry per CDR3 protein. The sample gives 640,000 or so distinct CDR3 sequences, approximately 6% of which show up once; about 1.8% is in the top ten. The source material was naive T cells sorted from blood. The source is a man aged 18 to 30 in good health. CDR3s leave out the opening cysteine and the closing phenylalanine or tryptophan.

V | CDR3
TRBV30 | AWDRAGYGYT
TRBV24-1 | ATSDPSTSRDQETQY
TRBV20-1 | SARDYKGAIGNTIY
TRBV20-1 | SAWRWGGKAGYT
TRBV10-2 | ASRLAGPGNEQF
TRBV29-1 | SVATGQYEQY
TRBV15 | ATSRKGDFYEQY
TRBV10-3 | ATRLAASTDTQY
TRBV29-1 | SPGRGGEQF
TRBV29-1 | SVGSEAF
TRBV7-8 | ASSLDSPGTVRAF
TRBV6-2/TRBV6-3 | ASRGERSSYNEQF
TRBV5-1 | ASSLWGGRAANEQF
TRBV6-4 | ASSDSGYTQY
TRBV27 | ASSLINQETQY
TRBV19 | ASSIRLGPLKTEAF
TRBV5-1 | ASSLNPGSYGYT
TRBV7-2 | ASSPRTGIDEQY
TRBV12-5 | ASGFFVGASSQETQY
TRBV10-3 | AITERGGEGTGELF
TRBV20-1 | SARGAGENTEAF
TRBV15 | ATSPNNEQF
TRBV25-1 | ASSPPGWGANVLT
TRBV10-3 | AHTREGSTDTQY
TRBV11-3 | ASSYGLAVPEVDTQY
TRBV6-5 | ASSYRTSGRDEQF
TRBV30 | AWSGTGGRGTQY
TRBV5-1 | ASSLRFDSGVTDTQY
TRBV29-1 | SVDRIASGANVLT
TRBV12-3/TRBV12-4 | ASSLVGRGSEAF
TRBV20-1 | SALLAEQF
TRBV7-2 | ASSSMQLNTGELF
TRBV7-6 | ASSATLRRDSDTGELF
TRBV12-3/TRBV12-4 | ASSPPGLAVNNEQF
TRBV3-1 | ASSQGLVALATQY